The clone carrying this T cell receptor beta chain came up a few times. Its specificity is not known. The data originate from a study of Graves' ophthalmopathy and Graves' hyperthyroidism. Findings of the study overall: A model built from 13 signatures distinguished ophthalmopathy from stable hyperthyroidism with roughly 85% sensitivity and 70% to 84% specificity.

The germline V gene has CDR1 MNHEY and CDR2 SVGEGT. The ends were cut back, 5 bases at V and 5 bases at J, with 16 bases in the middle. There are 15 residues in the CDR3. Orbital computed tomography and thyroid ultrasound, along with TRAb, serum thyroxine and clinical symptoms, underpinned diagnosis. The source of the PBMCs was more than 9.5 ml of fresh peripheral blood. Amplification of the TCR beta CDR3 regions used RNA transcripts (as template). The workflow started with a first-round RT-PCR run with HTBI primers and then moved on to a second-round multiplex PCR. Each CDR3 protein gets one entry after TCRdb re-called the multiplex PCR reads with MiXCR. The table lists almost 400,000 distinct CDR3 sequences, approximately 20% of them singletons.

Sequencing was done on a sample of peripheral blood. V gene TRBV6-2 or TRBV6-3 combines with J gene TRBJ1-5; D is possibly TRBD1 (5 bases). The TCR was taken from a woman aged 18-29 years with Graves' ophthalmopathy. The CDR3 DNA reads as TGTGCCAGCAGTCGACTCGACAGAGCGGATCAGCCCCAGCATTTT. This codes for CASSRLDRADQPQHF.